This T cell receptor (beta chain) appears in the sequencing data of a study of blood T cell repertoires in COVID-19. TCRdb's table, derived via immunoSEQ multiplex PCR, lists solely in-frame clones and lacks some. This sample carries hundreds of thousands of clones, 85% to 90% of them seen once, and the ten largest clones take approximately 1.2%. In Cohort 3, a recovered donor had either two negative PCRs, clearance, or symptom resolution. The germline V gene has CDR1 PRHDT and CDR2 FYEKMQ (reference sequence). The CDR3 is made up of 14 amino acids. With 1 base removed from V and 0 bases from J, the gap between germline ends came to 7 bases.

This chain connects TRBV13 to TRBJ2-7; no definite D call. This sequence was found in a man younger than 45 who had recovered from COVID-19. The sequenced sample was PBMCs or T cells enriched from blood (not recorded which). CDR3 sequence: CASSLDGSSYEQYF. The CDR3 DNA sequence: TGTGCCAGCAGCTTAGATGGCAGCTCCTACGAGCAGTACTTC.